This T cell receptor beta chain was identified in a study of beta chain features in type 1 diabetes. Findings and caveats of the study: For patients, the naive, central memory and Treg TCRB repertoires appeared more alike than for healthy donors. Patients with type 1 diabetes showed fewer VDJ junction insertions and more deletions. Researchers report that Type 1 diabetes patients had moderately but significantly shorter TCRB CDR3s across all four CD4+ subsets.

This CDR3 contains 14 residues. V lost 4 bases, J lost 3 bases, and 14 bases lay in between. Germline CDR1 is SGDLS and CDR2 is YYNGEE. This clone was detected a few times. Antigen specificity is unknown. Sequencing targeted expressed TCRB transcripts, as all isolated RNA had been reverse transcribed. Profiling relied on immunoSEQ multiplex PCR, and the TCRdb table lists in-frame clones only, not all of them. Of 300,000 to 400,000 clones in the sample, 13% were seen once. The clonotype comes from a woman aged 18-29 years with type 1 diabetes. Input material: naive CD4+ T cells from blood. The gene calls are TRBV9 and TRBJ2-7, with D maybe TRBD1 (5 bases). The CDR3 spells CASSPRRDSYEQYV. As DNA, the CDR3 is TGTGCCAGCAGCCCACGAAGAGACAGCTACGAGCAGTACGTC.